The 26 T cell receptor beta chains below all came from one sample that was sequenced in a study of spatial heterogeneity in lung cancer. MiXCR, applied by TCRdb to the 5' RACE reads, yields one record per CDR3 protein. The table shows 35,000 to 45,000 distinct CDR3 sequences, with 6.5% to 9% occurring only once. Time point here: sample taken at primary tumor resection. The sequences come from PBMCs, collected at surgery. These receptor sequences come from a female donor with early-stage non-small cell lung cancer.

This clonotype was counted only a few times. V gene TRBV7-2 combines with J gene TRBJ2-7, with D possibly matching TRBD1 (5 bases). The ends were cut back, 5 bases at V and 5 bases at J, with 16 bases in the middle. The germline CDR1 and CDR2 sequences are SGHTA and FQGNSA. The CDR3 contains 14 residues. This chain's CDR3 is CASSPGRVYDEQYF. As DNA, the CDR3 is TGTGCCAGCAGCCCCGGCAGGGTGTATGACGAGCAGTACTTC.

This clonotype came up a few times. The genes are TRBV6-5 and TRBJ1-3, with D perhaps TRBD1 (6 bases). Germline V CDR1 and CDR2: MNHEY, SVGAGI. The CDR3 is made up of 15 amino acids. The V end lost 6 bases, the J end lost 3 bases, and 15 bases lay between the germline ends. The CDR3 reads CASSYGGHGGNTIYF. CDR3 DNA sequence: TGTGCCAGCAGCTACGGGGGGCACGGTGGAAACACCATATATTTT.

This clonotype was recorded at least ten times. This chain connects TRBV18 to TRBJ1-6; a possible D gene is TRBD1 (5 bases). V was trimmed by 3 bases and J by 8 bases, leaving 14 bases between them. There are 15 residues in the CDR3. Per germline, CDR1 KGHSH and CDR2 LQKENI. The CDR3 spells CASSPQGVGDSPLHF. The CDR3 nucleotides are TGTGCCAGCTCACCGCAAGGGGTCGGGGATTCACCCCTCCACTTT. The variable domain in full, completed from reference TRBV18 and TRBJ1-6, reads NAGVMQNPRHLVRRRGQEARLRCSPMKGHSHVYWYRQLPEEGLKFMVYLQKENIIDESGMPKERFSAEFPKEGPSILRIQQVVRGDSAAYFCASSPQGVGDSPLHFGNGTRLTVT.

This clonotype came up a few times. V usage is TRBV6-5 and J usage is TRBJ1-1, with a tentative D call TRBD1 (6 bases). The CDR3 runs to 13 residues. Trimming cost V 8 bases and J 3 bases, with 13 bases left between them. Germline lookup yields CDR1 MNHEY and CDR2 SVGAGI. The CDR3 loop is CASLRGADTEAFF. CDR3 sequence (DNA): TGTGCCAGCTTGCGGGGGGCGGACACTGAAGCTTTCTTT.

The sample holds many counts of this clonotype. This rearrangement joins TRBV6-5 to TRBJ2-7, with TRBD2 identical over 7 bases. The CDR3 has 13 amino acids. Germline V gene data show CDR1 as MNHEY and CDR2 as SVGAGI. V gave up 7 bases and J gave up 5 bases; unmatched junction bases: 8. As DNA, the CDR3 is TGTGCCAGCAAGCGAGTCCGGGGGGACGAGCAGTACTTC. It specifies CASKRVRGDEQYF.

This clonotype was counted only a few times. The chain has TRBV7-9 and TRBJ1-3, with 10 positions matching TRBD1. Germline CDR1 reads SEHNR; CDR2 reads FQNEAQ (reference sequence). Trimming removed 5 bases from V and 0 bases from J; junction bases left unmatched: 1. The CDR3 is made up of 15 amino acids. The CDR3 protein is CASSGQGGSGNTIYF. The CDR3 nucleotides read TGTGCCAGCAGCGGACAGGGGGGCTCTGGAAACACCATATATTTT.

The J gene is TRBJ2-7, the V gene TRBV20-1, with 11 bases matching TRBD1. Trimming at V came to 6 bases and at J to 4 bases, leaving 8 bases not matched to a gene. Germline CDR1 and CDR2: DFQATT and SNEGSKA (reference sequence). There are 14 residues in the CDR3. The CDR3 region has the DNA TGCAGTGCACCCAGGACAGGGGGCTTTTACGAGCAGTACTTC. It codes for CSAPRTGGFYEQYF.

This clonotype was found many times. Here the CDR3 reads CASALGSGRGEQYF. CDR3 sequence (DNA): TGTGCCAGCGCCCTTGGTAGCGGGAGGGGGGAGCAGTACTTC. The gene calls are TRBV11-2 and TRBJ2-7, with TRBD2 matching 11 bases. Germline CDR1 is SGHAT and CDR2 is FQNNGV. With 8 bases clipped from V and 7 bases from J, the junction kept 10 bases outside the gene matches. CDR3 length equals 14 residues.

This clonotype was observed at least ten times. CDR3 region: CASSREHNQPQHF. The CDR3, as DNA: TGTGCCAGCAGCCGGGAGCACAATCAGCCCCAGCATTTT. V and J are TRBV28 and TRBJ1-5; no reliable D call. Trimming removed 6 bases from V and 3 bases from J, with 9 bases in between. CDR1 and CDR2 (germline): MDHEN, SYDVKM. The CDR3 runs 13 residues.

The table lists this clonotype with many counts. The genes are TRBV5-1 and TRBJ2-1; the match to TRBD2 covers 11 bases. Germline lookup yields CDR1 SGHRS and CDR2 YFSETQ. The CDR3 runs to 13 residues. The V gene end was trimmed by 5 bases and the J gene end by 8 bases; junction bases not matched to a gene: 3. The DNA for the CDR3 is TGCGCCAGCAGGCTAGCGGGGGGCGATGAGCAGTTCTTC. Protein product: CASRLAGGDEQFF.

This clonotype appeared a few times. The chain carries TRBV28 and TRBJ1-3; 7 nucleotides agree with TRBD1. V lost 5 bases to trimming and J lost 4 bases; unmatched junction nucleotides: 11. Germline V CDR1 and CDR2: MDHEN, SYDVKM. The CDR3 spans 16 residues. The DNA for the CDR3 is TGTGCCAGCAGTCTCCTGACAGGGCTCGAAGGAAACACCATATATTTT. Its translation is CASSLLTGLEGNTIYF.

The gene calls are TRBV6-1 and TRBJ1-3; D unresolved. The CDR3 extends over 12 amino acids. Germline assignment: CDR1 MNHNS and CDR2 SASEGT. Between the trimmed V and J ends, which lost 5 bases and 4 bases, there was a span of 6 bases. In DNA, the CDR3 is TGTGCCAGCAGTTACCCAGGAAACACCATATATTTT. Translated: CASSYPGNTIYF.

This clonotype occurred many times. The chain carries TRBV25-1 and TRBJ2-7; tentatively, D is TRBD2 (6 bases). CDR1 and CDR2 (germline): MGHDK, SYGVNS. V shed 0 bases and J shed 3 bases, with 18 bases lying between them. This CDR3 has 17 amino acids. In DNA form, the CDR3 reads TGTGCCAGCAGTGAATACCCCCCTGGGAGGCTCGACTACGAGCAGTACTTC. Its protein product is CASSEYPPGRLDYEQYF.

On this clonotype itself: Germline is not matched at one junction end, which may reflect a read error. The chain links TRBV5-1 to TRBJ2-2, with a tentative D call TRBD1 (6 bases). Germline V gives CDR1 SGHRS, CDR2 YFSETQ. This CDR3 has 15 residues. The CDR3 sequence: CASSLEGDYAGEPFF. The CDR3 nucleotides are TGCGCCAGCAGCTTGGAGGGGGATTACGCCGGGGAGCCGTTTTTT.

This clonotype was detected ten times or more. The rearrangement links TRBV12-3 or TRBV12-4 to TRBJ1-1; 10 bases are a match to TRBD1. Trimming cost V 3 bases and J 2 bases; bases outside gene matches: 6. This CDR3 spans 16 amino acids. CDR3 DNA: TGTGCCAGCAGTTTGGGGACAGGGGCCATCAACACTGAAGCTTTCTTT. Translation gives CASSLGTGAINTEAFF.

This clonotype showed up just a few times. The CDR3 loop is CASSLVVERGTYNEQFF. The CDR3 region has the DNA TGTGCCAGCAGCTTAGTGGTTGAGCGGGGGACCTACAATGAGCAGTTCTTC. The chain links TRBV7-8 to TRBJ2-1; TRBD2 matches at 8 bases. Germline V gene data show CDR1 as SGHVS and CDR2 as FQNEAQ. The V and J ends lost 1 base and 2 bases, in that order; junction bases with no gene match: 7. This CDR3 region has 17 residues.

V gene TRBV20-1 combines with J gene TRBJ2-3; TRBD2 aligns across 11 bases. V lost 5 bases to trimming and J lost 5 bases; unmatched junction nucleotides: 6. Germline lookup yields CDR1 DFQATT and CDR2 SNEGSKA (reference sequence). The CDR3 runs to 14 residues. The CDR3 is CSAPNSGRGDTQYF. DNA for the CDR3: TGCAGTGCTCCAAATAGCGGGAGGGGAGATACGCAGTATTTT.

This clonotype was detected many times. The V call is TRBV20-1, the J call TRBJ2-1; D might be TRBD2 (7 bases). This CDR3 has 15 residues. V lost 7 bases, J lost 2 bases, and 18 bases lay in between. Germline CDR1 and CDR2: DFQATT and SNEGSKA (reference sequence). CDR3 DNA: TGCAGTGTTCCGGGGGGCAGGGATACCTACAATGAGCAGTTCTTC. Translation gives CSVPGGRDTYNEQFF.

V usage is TRBV7-3 and J usage is TRBJ2-2; no clear D gene. Germline assignment: CDR1 SGHTA and CDR2 FQGTGA. There are 13 residues in the CDR3. Trimming removed 2 bases from V and 5 bases from J, with 6 bases in between. In nucleotides, the CDR3 is TGTGCCAGCAGCTTACAGCCGACCGGGGAGCTGTTTTTT. Translation gives CASSLQPTGELFF.

J is TRBJ2-7 and V is TRBV6-1; TRBD1 might be the D (6 bases). Germline-derived CDR1 and CDR2 are MNHNS and SASEGT. V was pared by 5 bases and J by 2 bases, with 7 bases between. CDR3 length: 12 amino acids. The CDR3 sequence: CASSWTAYEQYF. DNA for the CDR3: TGTGCCAGCAGTTGGACAGCCTACGAGCAGTACTTC.

This clonotype was counted a few times. This rearrangement joins TRBV6-2 or TRBV6-3 to TRBJ2-7, with D perhaps TRBD2 (6 bases). CDR1 is MNHEY and CDR2 is SVGEGT in the germline V gene. The CDR3 totals 15 residues. Deletions cut 2 bases from V and 0 bases from J, with 11 bases between. The CDR3 spells CASSYAPGLSYEQYF. The DNA for the CDR3 is TGTGCCAGCAGTTACGCCCCGGGACTCTCCTACGAGCAGTACTTC.

This clonotype was counted a few times. The rearrangement uses TRBV6-5 and TRBJ2-3; 8 bases line up with TRBD2. V trimming: 8 bases; J trimming: 1 base; junction bases outside the gene matches: 8. This CDR3 is built from 15 residues. Germline CDR1 and CDR2: MNHEY and SVGAGI. CDR3 protein: CASRHSGGRTDTQYF. CDR3 coding DNA: TGTGCCAGCCGCCACAGCGGGGGCCGCACAGATACGCAGTATTTT.

This clonotype was found many times. The chain links TRBV5-6 to TRBJ2-1; 10 bases are a match to TRBD2. Germline CDR1 is SGHDT and CDR2 is YYEEEE. V lost 4 bases, J lost 10 bases, and 2 bases stayed unmatched. This CDR3 comprises 12 residues. The CDR3 region has the DNA TGTGCCAGCAGCGTGACTAGCGGGGAGCAGTTCTTC. Its translation is CASSVTSGEQFF.

This chain uses TRBV6-1 with TRBJ1-1; 7 bases agree with TRBD1. From germline, CDR1 is MNHNS and CDR2 SASEGT. The CDR3 extends over 13 amino acids. With 5 bases clipped from V and 5 bases from J, the junction kept 5 bases outside the gene matches. The CDR3 loop reads CASSITGETEAFF. DNA of the CDR3: TGTGCCAGCAGTATTACAGGGGAAACTGAAGCTTTCTTT.

This clonotype was counted only a few times. The V and J genes are TRBV6-5 and TRBJ2-7, with TRBD2 as a possible D gene (5 bases). Germline CDR1 is MNHEY and CDR2 is SVGAGI. The CDR3 is 15 amino acids. With 4 bases removed from V and 1 base from J, the gap between germline ends came to 14 bases. The CDR3 DNA is TGTGCCAGCAGTTCTCTAGTGGAGGTATCCTACGAGCAGTACTTC. This sequence encodes CASSSLVEVSYEQYF.

This clonotype was found many times. The chain joins TRBV28 to TRBJ1-1; 8 bases align to TRBD1. V was clipped by 4 bases and J by 3 bases; unmatched bases: 7. The CDR3 spans 15 residues. Germline V gene sequence: CDR1 MDHEN, CDR2 SYDVKM. CDR3 nucleotide sequence: TGTGCCAGCAGTTCCAGTGGACAGGGCGACACTGAAGCTTTCTTT. It translates to CASSSSGQGDTEAFF.